This T cell receptor beta chain comes out of a study of cytomegalovirus exposure and HLA in healthy donors. With regard to this clone: The germline gene is not matched at one end of the junction; a read error may be the cause.

The PCR used 60 Vbeta and 13 Jbeta primers. The protocol was immunoSEQ multiplex PCR, while the TCRdb copy is restricted to in-frame clones and leaves out a portion. The data contain about 99,000 clones, 65% to 80% of them singletons. The germline gives CDR1 SEHNR, CDR2 FQNEAQ (reference sequence). The CDR3 spans 12 residues. The gene calls are TRBV7-9 and TRBJ1-1; D call uncertain. Sequences were obtained from PBMCs. The clonotype was recovered from a young woman in good health and CMV-seropositive. The CDR3 here is CSSSLRSTEAFF. The CDR3 DNA reads TGTTCCAGCAGCTTACGGAGCACTGAAGCTTTCTTT.